Each of the 22 T cell receptor beta chains below was sequenced from the same sample in a study of T-cell reconstitution after alpha-beta-depleted transplantation in children. The TCRbeta library was prepared with unique molecular identifiers. TCRdb processed the PCR reads anew with MiXCR; each CDR3 protein has one entry. The sample has 500,000 to 600,000 distinct CDR3 sequences, 25% to 30% seen once; the top ten hold 35% to 40%. The starting material was PBMCs, obtained before TCRalphabeta/CD19-depleted stem cell transplant. Receptors originate from a boy less than two years old with Wiskott-Aldrich syndrome, due to receive a stem cell transplant.

In this sample, this clonotype turned up a few times. The rearrangement links TRBV5-1 to TRBJ2-3; D may be TRBD1 (6 bases). Trimming cost V 3 bases and J 3 bases, with 14 bases left between them. Germline V gene lookup returns CDR1 SGHRS and CDR2 YFSETQ. The CDR3 is 15 amino acids. CDR3 sequence reads: CASSWQGPSTDTQYF. CDR3 in DNA: TGCGCCAGCAGCTGGCAGGGGCCATCAACAGATACGCAGTATTTT.

This clonotype was observed a handful of times. V usage is TRBV20-1 and J usage is TRBJ2-5, with a possible D match to TRBD1 (5 bases). The length of the CDR3 is 10 residues. Germline-derived CDR1 and CDR2 are DFQATT and SNEGSKA (reference sequence). With 4 bases removed from V and 5 bases from J, the gap between germline ends came to 5 bases. CDR3 sequence (DNA): TGCAGTGCTAACAGGGAGACCCAGTACTTC. Protein sequence: CSANRETQYF.

This clonotype came up a few times. The V gene is TRBV5-1, the J gene TRBJ2-2, with 7 bases lining up with TRBD1. The CDR3 sequence is 15 residues long. CDR1 SGHRS and CDR2 YFSETQ come from the germline V gene. After removal of 6 bases from V and 2 bases from J, the junction contained 7 bases not matched to a gene. CDR3 coding DNA: TGCGCCAGCACCCCAAGGGACAGAAACACCGGGGAGCTGTTTTTT. It specifies CASTPRDRNTGELFF.

This clonotype turned up a few times. This rearrangement joins TRBV5-1 to TRBJ2-5, with D perhaps TRBD1 (5 bases). Trimming shortened V by 4 bases and J by 0 bases, and 10 bases separated the two germline ends. CDR3 length: 14 amino acids. Looked up from germline, CDR1 is SGHRS and CDR2 is YFSETQ. CDR3 sequence (DNA): TGCGCCAGCAGCCTGACAGCGTACCAAGAGACCCAGTACTTC. Its translation: CASSLTAYQETQYF. The full variable domain, its missing parts supplied by reference TRBV5-1 and TRBJ2-5, is KAGVTQTPRYLIKTRGQQVTLSCSPISGHRSVSWYQQTPGQGLQFLFEYFSETQRNKGNFPGRFSGRQFSNSRSEMNVSTLELGDSALYLCASSLTAYQETQYFGPGTRLLVL.

This chain joins TRBV30 and TRBJ1-5, with D uncertain. The CDR3 totals 13 residues. Germline CDR1 and CDR2: GTSNPN and SVGIG (reference sequence). Trimming cost V 4 bases and J 3 bases, with 10 bases left between them. The CDR3 DNA is TGTGCCTGGATGGACGCCTCCAATCAGCCCCAGCATTTT. This translates into CAWMDASNQPQHF.

This clonotype was seen only a few times. This rearrangement joins TRBV5-1 to TRBJ1-2; 7 bases match TRBD1. Per germline, CDR1 SGHRS and CDR2 YFSETQ. V gave up 4 bases and J gave up 3 bases; unmatched junction bases: 9. The CDR3 consists of 15 residues. CDR3 sequence: CASSIRGGADYGYTF. The CDR3 DNA is TGCGCCAGCAGCATCAGGGGGGGCGCAGACTATGGCTACACCTTC.

V and J are TRBV4-1 and TRBJ1-6; D perhaps matches TRBD1 (5 bases). CDR1 MGHRA and CDR2 YSYEKL come from the germline V gene. The CDR3 length is 15 residues. V was shortened by 0 bases and J by 10 bases, with 13 bases between the two germline ends. The CDR3 DNA follows: TGCGCCAGCAGCCAAGAGGGGGTAGGGGTATCACCCCTCCACTTT. Translating it yields CASSQEGVGVSPLHF.

This rearrangement joins TRBV5-1 to TRBJ2-7; 11 nucleotides align to TRBD2. Germline loops: CDR1 SGHRS, CDR2 YFSETQ. The CDR3 is made up of 17 amino acids. The ends lost 4 bases at V and 2 bases at J; junction bases unmatched: 11. The DNA for the CDR3 is TGCGCCAGCAGCCTAAACCCTAGCGGGAGGCCAACCTACGAGCAGTACTTC. Protein sequence: CASSLNPSGRPTYEQYF.

The V gene is TRBV28, the J gene TRBJ2-1; 7 bases are shared with TRBD2. Per the germline V gene, CDR1 is MDHEN and CDR2 is SYDVKM. J lost 7 bases, V lost 4 bases, and 19 bases had no gene match. This CDR3 spans 18 amino acids. In nucleotides, the CDR3 is TGTGCCAGCAGTTCCTCCGGACCCCTGCGGGAGAGGTGGAATGAGCAGTTCTTC. Its translation: CASSSSGPLRERWNEQFF.

This clonotype showed up just a few times. The V gene is TRBV6-4, the J gene TRBJ2-1; D is perhaps TRBD1 (6 bases). This CDR3 is 14 amino acids long. Trimming took 3 bases from V and 4 from J, leaving 10 bases between them. CDR1 is MRHNA, CDR2 SNTAGT, per germline. CDR3 sequence: CASSEDRLYNEQFF. In DNA, the CDR3 is TGTGCCAGCAGTGAAGACAGGTTATACAATGAGCAGTTCTTC.

This clonotype was counted only a few times. The genes are TRBV10-3 and TRBJ1-1, with D possibly matching TRBD1 (5 bases). Germline V gene lookup returns CDR1 ENHRY and CDR2 SYGVKD. V lost 4 bases, J lost 6 bases, and 15 bases lay in between. The CDR3 extends over 14 amino acids. DNA for the CDR3: TGTGCCATCAGTGCGGACACCTCCCTCGCTGAAGCTTTCTTT. It yields the protein CAISADTSLAEAFF.

The V call is TRBV7-9, the J call TRBJ2-1, with D unclear. CDR3 size: 17 residues. Germline loops: CDR1 SEHNR, CDR2 FQNEAQ (reference sequence). V lost 3 bases and J 3 bases, leaving 18 bases between the germline ends. The CDR3 spells CASSLYSSPIRYNEQFF. The CDR3, as DNA: TGTGCCAGCAGCTTGTACTCCAGCCCCATACGCTACAATGAGCAGTTCTTC.

The J gene is TRBJ1-1, the V gene TRBV12-3 or TRBV12-4; TRBD1 is a possible D gene (5 bases). This CDR3 is built from 14 residues. The V end was cut by 3 bases, the J end by 10 bases, with 18 bases between. In DNA, the CDR3 is TGTGCCAGCAGTTTCTGGACATTGGGCCAGGGAGCTTTCTTT. This translates into CASSFWTLGQGAFF.

The gene calls are TRBV5-1 and TRBJ2-1, with 11 bases fitting TRBD1. The CDR3 is 13 residues long. The germline V gene encodes CDR1 SGHRS and CDR2 YFSETQ. The V gene end was trimmed by 4 bases and the J gene end by 12 bases; junction bases not matched to a gene: 6. CDR3 bases: TGCGCCAGCAGCCTAGGACAGGGGGCGGGGCAGTTCTTC. It translates to CASSLGQGAGQFF. The variable domain in full, completed from reference TRBV5-1 and TRBJ2-1, reads KAGVTQTPRYLIKTRGQQVTLSCSPISGHRSVSWYQQTPGQGLQFLFEYFSETQRNKGNFPGRFSGRQFSNSRSEMNVSTLELGDSALYLCASSLGQGAGQFFGPGTRLTVL.

The genes are TRBV5-5 and TRBJ1-4, with a weak D call TRBD1 (6 bases). From germline, CDR1 is SGHKS and CDR2 YYEKEE (reference sequence). V lost 0 bases to trimming and J lost 6 bases, with 12 bases between them. This CDR3 comprises 15 residues. CDR3 nucleotide sequence: TGTGCCAGCAGCTTGGCGACAGGCTGGGATGAAAAACTGTTTTTT. This codes for CASSLATGWDEKLFF.

V gene TRBV20-1 combines with J gene TRBJ2-1, with D unresolved. V lost 0 bases to trimming and J lost 7 bases, with 16 bases between them. Germline CDR1 DFQATT, CDR2 SNEGSKA (reference sequence). The CDR3 covers 15 residues. In nucleotides, the CDR3 is TGCAGTGCTAGAGATTCCAGAGGATTTAGTAATGAGCAGTTCTTC. Its translation is CSARDSRGFSNEQFF.

The rearrangement uses TRBV7-9 and TRBJ2-5; 10 bases agree with TRBD2. The ends lost 4 bases at V and 5 bases at J; junction bases unmatched: 13. CDR1 and CDR2 from the germline V gene are SEHNR and FQNEAQ (reference sequence). CDR3 length: 17 residues. The CDR3 region is CASSWDPSGRRHETQYF. As DNA, the CDR3 is TGTGCCAGCAGCTGGGATCCTAGCGGGAGACGCCATGAGACCCAGTACTTC.

The V and J genes are TRBV5-6 and TRBJ1-1; D remains ambiguous. Trimming stripped 3 bases from V and 2 bases from J, with 14 bases between. This CDR3 is 15 amino acids long. Germline loops: CDR1 SGHDT, CDR2 YYEEEE. CDR3 loop: CASSSIRTDNTEAFF. The CDR3 bases are TGTGCCAGCAGCTCGATACGGACGGACAACACTGAAGCTTTCTTT.

This clonotype occurred a few times. The chain links TRBV15 to TRBJ2-7; D possibly uses TRBD1 or TRBD2 (5 bases each). Trimming shortened V by 1 base and J by 4 bases, and 11 bases separated the two germline ends. Germline values: CDR1 LNHNV, CDR2 YYDKDF (reference sequence). This CDR3 contains 14 residues. This CDR3 reads CATSRVTGGYEQYF. CDR3 in DNA: TGTGCCACCAGCAGAGTTACAGGAGGATACGAGCAGTACTTC.

This clonotype was seen once. The chain is built from TRBV9 and TRBJ1-1, with D possibly matching TRBD1 (6 bases). Deletions cut 4 bases from V and 4 bases from J, with 14 bases between. The CDR3 loop spans 14 amino acids. From germline, CDR1 is SGDLS and CDR2 YYNGEE. As DNA, the CDR3 is TGTGCCAGCAGCCCCGCAGGGGCCTTCACTGAAGCTTTCTTT. This sequence encodes CASSPAGAFTEAFF.

The rearrangement joins TRBV5-1 to TRBJ2-7, with TRBD1 matching over 7 bases. This CDR3 comprises 12 residues. Germline trimming cut 2 bases from V and 9 bases from J; bases unmatched to any gene: 5. Germline V lookup: CDR1 SGHRS, CDR2 YFSETQ. CDR3 nucleotide sequence: TGCGCCAGCAGCTTTGACAGGGTCGTGCAGTACTTC. This sequence encodes CASSFDRVVQYF.

The rearrangement links TRBV2 to TRBJ2-1; possibly TRBD1 or TRBD2 for D (5 bases each). Trimming shortened V by 7 bases and J by 10 bases, and 14 bases separated the two germline ends. Germline CDR1 is SNHLY and CDR2 is FYNNEI. This CDR3 has 12 residues. CDR3 nucleotide sequence: TGTGCCAGCACAGAGGGCTGGGACGAGCAGTTCTTC. This sequence encodes CASTEGWDEQFF.